Below, 29 T cell receptor beta chains from the same sample are listed, as sequenced in a study of cytomegalovirus exposure and HLA in healthy donors. The PCR contained 60 Vbeta and 13 Jbeta primers. The repertoire was sequenced with immunoSEQ multiplex PCR; TCRdb's copy has only in-frame clones and lacks some. Of about 38,000 clones listed, about nine tenths are singletons. Source material: PBMCs. The source is a woman aged 35 to 49 in good health and CMV-seropositive.

The CDR3 sequence is CASSFTGLYTDTQYF. The CDR3 coding sequence is TGTGCCAGCAGCTTCACGGGACTTTACACAGATACGCAGTATTTT. J is TRBJ2-3 and V is TRBV13, with D possibly TRBD2 on 6 matching bases. V dropped 3 bases and J dropped 2 bases, with 12 bases sitting between them. The CDR3 spans 15 residues. Germline V gives CDR1 PRHDT, CDR2 FYEKMQ (reference sequence).

This rearrangement joins TRBV13 to TRBJ2-5, with TRBD2 identical over 9 bases. V lost 1 base, J lost 3 bases, and 6 bases stayed unmatched. Germline loops: CDR1 PRHDT, CDR2 FYEKMQ (reference sequence). The CDR3 is made up of 16 amino acids. The CDR3 DNA reads TGTGCCAGCAGCTTAGTAGCGGGGGCTATGAAAGAGACCCAGTACTTC. Its protein product is CASSLVAGAMKETQYF. The entire variable domain, with the rest obtained from reference TRBV13 and TRBJ2-5, is as follows: AAGVIQSPRHLIKEKRETATLKCYPIPRHDTVYWYQQGPGQDPQFLISFYEKMQSDKGSIPDRFSAQQFSDYHSELNMSSLELGDSALYFCASSLVAGAMKETQYFGPGTRLLVL.

Turning to this clone: One end of the junction varies from germline; a read error may be responsible. The V and J genes are TRBV9 and TRBJ2-5; D possibly corresponds to TRBD1 (7 bases). There are 18 residues in the CDR3. Germline V gene lookup returns CDR1 SGDLS and CDR2 YYNGEE. DNA for the CDR3: TGTGCCAGCAGCGCCAACAGGCTACGTACAGGGGATCGGGAGATCCAGTACTTC. It yields the protein CASSANRLRTGDREIQYF.

This clone was picked up one time. V gene TRBV27 combines with J gene TRBJ2-2, with D uncertain. Germline CDR1 reads MNHEY; CDR2 reads SMNVEV (reference sequence). V was trimmed by 2 bases and J by 4 bases, leaving 5 bases between them. The CDR3 spans 13 residues. The chain's CDR3 is CASSLRATGELFF. The CDR3 DNA reads as TGTGCCAGCAGTTTACGCGCCACCGGGGAGCTGTTTTTT.

The rearrangement joins TRBV11-2 to TRBJ2-7; TRBD2 aligns across 9 bases. This CDR3 region has 15 residues. V lost 4 bases, J lost 4 bases, and 8 bases stayed unmatched. Germline lookup yields CDR1 SGHAT and CDR2 FQNNGV. The CDR3 nucleotides read TGTGCCAGCAGCTGGGCGCCAGCGGGGGGTTACGAGCAGTACTTC. Translated, it gives CASSWAPAGGYEQYF.

A single count supports this clone. This chain joins TRBV7-2 and TRBJ1-1; the D is unclear. Germline-derived CDR1 and CDR2 are SGHTA and FQGNSA. This CDR3 contains 13 residues. The V end lost 1 base, the J end lost 1 base, and 4 bases lay between the germline ends. In nucleotides, the CDR3 is TGTGCCAGCAGCTTAGATAGGAACACTGAAGCTTTCTTT. Translation: CASSLDRNTEAFF.

The rearrangement links TRBV10-1 to TRBJ2-3, with TRBD2 matching over 11 bases. The junction had 7 bases not matched to a gene; V was cut back by 4 bases and J by 4 bases. Germline assignment: CDR1 WNHNN and CDR2 SYGVQD (reference sequence). The CDR3 runs 16 residues. In DNA form, the CDR3 reads TGCGCCAGCAGTGGCCCTAGCGGGGGGACGCCAGATACGCAGTATTTT. This translates into CASSGPSGGTPDTQYF.

This clone has more than one count but fewer than ten. The chain employs TRBV19 and TRBJ1-5; D perhaps matches TRBD1 (5 bases). Germline CDR1 LNHDA, CDR2 SQIVND (reference sequence). CDR3 length: 16 amino acids. Trimming left V 6 bases short and J 0 bases short, with 15 bases between. In nucleotides, the CDR3 is TGTGCCAGTAGCAAAAGCCAGGGTGGTAGCAATCAGCCCCAGCATTTT. Amino acid sequence: CASSKSQGGSNQPQHF.

The chain joins TRBV5-8 to TRBJ1-6; no firm D call. Germline V gene data show CDR1 as SGHTS and CDR2 as YDEGEE. V dropped 8 bases and J dropped 6 bases, with 12 bases sitting between them. CDR3 length: 13 amino acids. The CDR3 DNA reads TGTGCCAGTGGGGAGGCCTTTAATTCACCCCTCCACTTT. Translated, it gives CASGEAFNSPLHF.

The chain carries TRBV5-6 and TRBJ2-7; perhaps TRBD2 as D (6 bases). Trimming pared 2 bases from V and 6 bases from J, leaving 12 bases between. Looked up from germline, CDR1 is SGHDT and CDR2 is YYEEEE. The CDR3 runs 13 residues. CDR3: CASSFYAGCEQYF. For the CDR3, the DNA is TGTGCCAGCAGCTTTTATGCGGGGTGCGAGCAGTACTTC.

This sequence joins TRBV11-2 and TRBJ1-4, with 7 bases lining up with TRBD1. The CDR3 spans 17 residues. CDR1 is SGHAT, CDR2 FQNNGV, per germline. J gave up 7 bases and V 3 bases, and 14 bases lay outside the gene matches. The CDR3 coding sequence is TGTGCCAGCAGCTTTATCCGTTCCCGAGGGGGCAGTGAAAAACTGTTTTTT. This sequence encodes CASSFIRSRGGSEKLFF.

Remarks on this clone: The junction departs from germline at one end; a sequencing error may be responsible. The V gene is TRBV6-5, the J gene TRBJ2-5; TRBD1 matches 7 bases. The J call may not be correct, given that the DNA end is closer to TRBJ2-7. Germline CDR1 and CDR2: MNHEY and SVGAGI. The length of the CDR3 is 12 residues. This chain's CDR3 is CANSKTGYEQYF. CDR3 nucleotide sequence: TGTGCCAACAGTAAGACAGGGTACGAGCAGTACTTC.

The chain joins TRBV7-2 to TRBJ2-5, with 7 bases matching TRBD1. J was trimmed by 1 base and V by 5 bases; bases with no gene match: 4. Looked up from germline, CDR1 is SGHTA and CDR2 is FQGNSA. The CDR3 is 14 amino acids. The DNA of the CDR3 is TGTGCCAGCAGCCGTTGGACAGGCCAAGAGACCCAGTACTTC. Translation: CASSRWTGQETQYF. Using reference TRBV7-2 and TRBJ2-5 for the parts outside the CDR3, the full variable domain is GAGVSQSPSNKVTEKGKDVELRCDPISGHTALYWYRQSLGQGLEFLIYFQGNSAPDKSGLPSDRFSAERTGGSVSTLTIQRTQQEDSAVYLCASSRWTGQETQYFGPGTRLLVL.

V is TRBV7-2 and J is TRBJ2-2, with a weak D call TRBD1 (6 bases). Trimming shortened V by 1 base and J by 7 bases, and 7 bases separated the two germline ends. Germline V gives CDR1 SGHTA, CDR2 FQGNSA. CDR3 length: 13 amino acids. The CDR3 loop is CASSLVGGGELFF. CDR3 bases: TGTGCCAGCAGCTTAGTAGGGGGCGGGGAGCTGTTTTTT.

The chain combines TRBV7-2 with TRBJ1-1; D ambiguous. Trimming pared 2 bases from V and 4 bases from J, leaving 8 bases between. This CDR3 contains 13 residues. Looked up from germline, CDR1 is SGHTA and CDR2 is FQGNSA. The CDR3 reads CASSLYESTEAFF. The CDR3, as DNA: TGTGCCAGCAGCTTATATGAGAGCACTGAAGCTTTCTTT.

This chain joins TRBV7-9 and TRBJ1-4; D remains ambiguous. CDR1 is SEHNR and CDR2 is FQNEAQ in the germline V gene (reference sequence). V lost 0 bases, J lost 4 bases, and 6 bases lay in between. This CDR3 is built from 14 residues. The CDR3 coding sequence is TGTGCCAGCAGCTTAGCCGGGGTTAATGAAAAACTGTTTTTT. Its translation: CASSLAGVNEKLFF. Supplemented by reference TRBV7-9 and TRBJ1-4, the full variable domain reads DTGVSQNPRHKITKRGQNVTFRCDPISEHNRLYWYRQTLGQGPEFLTYFQNEAQLEKSRLLSDRFSAERPKGSFSTLEIQRTEQGDSAMYLCASSLAGVNEKLFFGSGTQLSVL.

The V call is TRBV27, the J call TRBJ2-6; 8 nucleotides match TRBD1. J lost 4 bases, V lost 3 bases, and 14 bases had no gene match. This CDR3 spans 19 amino acids. In germline, CDR1 is MNHEY, CDR2 SMNVEV (reference sequence). CDR3 in amino acids: CASSFTTGALSLGANVLTF. For the CDR3, the DNA is TGTGCCAGCAGTTTTACGACAGGGGCCCTTAGTTTAGGGGCCAACGTCCTGACTTTC. Together with reference TRBV27 and TRBJ2-6, the CDR3 gives the full variable domain: EAQVTQNPRYLITVTGKKLTVTCSQNMNHEYMSWYRQDPGLGLRQIYYSMNVEVTDKGDVPEGYKVSRKEKRNFPLILESPSPNQTSLYFCASSFTTGALSLGANVLTFGAGSRLTVL.

The J gene is TRBJ2-7, the V gene TRBV4-3, with D tentatively TRBD1 (6 bases). This CDR3 is built from 15 residues. Germline values: CDR1 LGHNA, CDR2 YSLEER. V lost 4 bases and J 5 bases, leaving 18 bases between the germline ends. This CDR3 reads CASSLGTTGPNEQYF. CDR3 nucleotide sequence: TGCGCCAGCAGCCTTGGTACGACAGGTCCCAACGAGCAGTACTTC.

V and J are TRBV5-6 and TRBJ2-5, with D uncertain. The tail of the sequence fits TRBJ2-7 better, so the J call may be wrong. CDR1 and CDR2 from the germline V gene are SGHDT and YYEEEE. The CDR3 contains 13 residues. The CDR3 DNA sequence: TGTGCCAGCAGCCTAGTTGGTTACTACGAGCAGTACTTC. As protein: CASSLVGYYEQYF.

This chain joins TRBV7-2 and TRBJ2-7; 8 positions match TRBD1. Looked up from germline, CDR1 is SGHTA and CDR2 is FQGNSA. V dropped 3 bases and J dropped 6; count of bases not matched to a gene: 10. CDR3 length: 15 amino acids. DNA of the CDR3: TGTGCCAGCAGCTTCGACGGACAGGGTGTAGGCGAGCAGTACTTC. This translates into CASSFDGQGVGEQYF.

The chain joins TRBV28 to TRBJ1-5; 7 bases agree with TRBD1. CDR1 and CDR2 (germline): MDHEN, SYDVKM. This CDR3 is built from 18 residues. With V trimmed by 5 bases and J by 0 bases, 13 bases remained unmatched. The CDR3 DNA sequence: TGTGCCAGCAGTCGATTGACCTCGGGACAGTATAGCAATCAGCCCCAGCATTTT. Translating gives CASSRLTSGQYSNQPQHF.

The V call is TRBV5-1, the J call TRBJ2-3; the match to TRBD2 covers 10 bases. The V gene end was trimmed by 2 bases and the J gene end by 3 bases; junction bases not matched to a gene: 6. The CDR3 extends over 16 amino acids. Germline CDR1 reads SGHRS; CDR2 reads YFSETQ. CDR3 region: CASSLISGGATDTQYF. The CDR3 bases are TGCGCCAGCAGCTTAATCAGCGGGGGGGCGACAGATACGCAGTATTTT.

The chain joins TRBV10-3 to TRBJ2-2, with 11 bases lining up with TRBD2. V was pared by 5 bases and J by 7 bases, with 9 bases of the junction left unmatched. In germline, CDR1 is ENHRY, CDR2 SYGVKD. This CDR3 spans 16 amino acids. The CDR3, as DNA: TGTGCCATCAGTACGACTAGCGGGGTAGGAGGCGGGGAGCTGTTTTTT. This gives the protein CAISTTSGVGGGELFF.

This rearrangement joins TRBV6-5 to TRBJ2-7; 7 bases line up with TRBD2. The V and J ends lost 6 bases and 3 bases, in that order; junction bases with no gene match: 5. Germline V gives CDR1 MNHEY, CDR2 SVGAGI. The CDR3 runs to 13 residues. In nucleotides, the CDR3 is TGTGCCAGCAGAGGACTAGGACTCTACGAGCAGTACTTC. Residues: CASRGLGLYEQYF.

The chain combines TRBV18 with TRBJ1-1, with D unresolved. Germline values: CDR1 KGHSH, CDR2 LQKENI. V lost 3 bases and J 7 bases, leaving 18 bases between the germline ends. The CDR3 is 15 residues long. CDR3 DNA sequence: TGTGCCAGCTCACCCTCGACGTTGGGAGAAGGTGAAGCTTTCTTT. This encodes CASSPSTLGEGEAFF.

The chain is built from TRBV5-5 and TRBJ2-4; D may be TRBD1 (5 bases). CDR1 is SGHKS and CDR2 is YYEKEE in the germline V gene (reference sequence). This CDR3 comprises 16 residues. The V gene lost 0 bases and the J gene lost 0 bases, with 10 bases spanning the gap. The CDR3 is CASSLGQLLAKNIQYF. The CDR3 nucleotides read TGTGCCAGCAGCTTGGGACAGCTACTAGCCAAAAACATTCAGTACTTC.

This clone was seen only a few times. The gene calls are TRBV6-4 and TRBJ1-2, with 7 bases aligning to TRBD1. The ends lost 6 bases at V and 3 bases at J; junction bases unmatched: 10. The CDR3 covers 15 residues. Per the germline V gene, CDR1 is MRHNA and CDR2 is SNTAGT. In DNA form, the CDR3 reads TGTGCCAGCAGGCCGACAGGGCCAGGCGACTATGGCTACACCTTC. It is translated as CASRPTGPGDYGYTF.

This chain uses TRBV2 with TRBJ2-1; tentative D call: TRBD2 (6 bases). There are 12 residues in the CDR3. Trimming removed 6 bases at V and 6 bases at J, with 9 bases between. Germline V gene lookup returns CDR1 SNHLY and CDR2 FYNNEI. CDR3 DNA: TGTGCCAGCAGGGGGGACTTCAATGAGCAGTTCTTC. As protein: CASRGDFNEQFF. Full variable domain (rest looked up from reference TRBV2 and TRBJ2-1): EPEVTQTPSHQVTQMGQEVILRCVPISNHLYFYWYRQILGQKVEFLVSFYNNEISEKSEIFDDQFSVERPDGSNFTLKIRSTKLEDSAMYFCASRGDFNEQFFGPGTRLTVL.

J is TRBJ2-3 and V is TRBV27; D call uncertain. The CDR3 has 15 residues. The ends were cut back, 0 bases at V and 4 bases at J, with 11 bases in the middle. Per germline, CDR1 MNHEY and CDR2 SMNVEV (reference sequence). The CDR3 protein is CASSLSTLGADTQYF. CDR3 nucleotide sequence: TGTGCCAGCAGTTTATCGACCTTGGGCGCAGATACGCAGTATTTT.